This TCR beta chain was found in a study of OX40 agonist ivuxolimab in advanced cancers. Profiled with immunoSEQ multiplex PCR; TCRdb holds only in-frame clones, not every one. Of approximately 70,000 clones in the sample, about 88% are singletons; the top ten hold 17%. V was clipped by 7 bases and J by 0 bases, with 10 bases between them. The germline V gene encodes CDR1 SQVTM and CDR2 ANQGSEA. The CDR3 is 12 amino acids. The material sequenced was CD4+ or CD8+ T cells sorted from blood, taken in a trial of the OX40 agonist ivuxolimab. V usage is TRBV29-1 and J usage is TRBJ2-7; D perhaps matches TRBD2 (6 bases). This sequence was found in an adult with an advanced solid tumor such as melanoma, head and neck, liver or kidney cancer. CDR3 nucleotide sequence: TGCAGCGCGGGGACTCTCTCCTACGAGCAGTACTTC. This sequence encodes CSAGTLSYEQYF.